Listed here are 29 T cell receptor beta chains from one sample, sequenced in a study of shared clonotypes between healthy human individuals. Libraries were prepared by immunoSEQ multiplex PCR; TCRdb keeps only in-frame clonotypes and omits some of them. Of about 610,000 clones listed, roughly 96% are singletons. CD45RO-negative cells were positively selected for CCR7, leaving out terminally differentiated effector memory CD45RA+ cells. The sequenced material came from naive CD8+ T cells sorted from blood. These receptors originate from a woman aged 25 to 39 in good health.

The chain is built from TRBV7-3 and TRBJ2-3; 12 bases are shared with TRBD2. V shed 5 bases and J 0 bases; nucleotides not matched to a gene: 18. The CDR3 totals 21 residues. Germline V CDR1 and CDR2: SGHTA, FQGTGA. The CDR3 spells CASSPWTSGTLASHSTDTQYF. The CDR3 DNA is TGTGCCAGCAGCCCCTGGACTAGCGGGACCCTGGCGAGCCATAGCACAGATACGCAGTATTTT.

CDR3: CASSLGESGEGEQFF. The CDR3 nucleotides are TGTGCCAGCAGCTTGGGGGAGTCGGGAGAGGGTGAGCAGTTCTTC. The rearrangement joins TRBV7-9 to TRBJ2-1, with D possibly being TRBD2 (6 bases). The V gene lost 3 bases and the J gene lost 9 bases, with 18 bases spanning the gap. Per the germline V gene, CDR1 is SEHNR and CDR2 is FQNEAQ (reference sequence). There are 15 residues in the CDR3.

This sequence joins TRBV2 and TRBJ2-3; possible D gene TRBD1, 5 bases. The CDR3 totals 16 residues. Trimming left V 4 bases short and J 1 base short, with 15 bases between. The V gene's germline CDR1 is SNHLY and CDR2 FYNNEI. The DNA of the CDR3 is TGTGCCAGCAGTGGGGGTCAGGGTAAGGGCACAGATACGCAGTATTTT. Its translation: CASSGGQGKGTDTQYF.

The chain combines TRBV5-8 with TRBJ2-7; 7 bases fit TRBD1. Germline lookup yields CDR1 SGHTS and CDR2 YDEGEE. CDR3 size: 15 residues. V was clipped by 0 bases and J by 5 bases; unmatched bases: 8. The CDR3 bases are TGTGCCAGCAGCTTGGCAAATTACAGGGGCCACGAGCAGTACTTC. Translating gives CASSLANYRGHEQYF.

The CDR3 region is CASSQVHGSYEQYF. The CDR3 DNA is TGCGCCAGCAGCCAAGTCCACGGCTCCTACGAGCAGTACTTC. V gene TRBV4-1 combines with J gene TRBJ2-5; no reliable D call. The J call could be wrong; TRBJ2-7 is a better fit for the DNA end. This CDR3 is built from 14 residues. Per germline, CDR1 MGHRA and CDR2 YSYEKL.

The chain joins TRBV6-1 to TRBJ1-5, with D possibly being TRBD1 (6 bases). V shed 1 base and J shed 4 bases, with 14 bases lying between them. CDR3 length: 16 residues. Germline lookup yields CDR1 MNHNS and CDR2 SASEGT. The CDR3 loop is CASSEGRGNGNQPQHF. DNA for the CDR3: TGTGCCAGCAGTGAAGGCAGGGGAAATGGTAATCAGCCCCAGCATTTT.

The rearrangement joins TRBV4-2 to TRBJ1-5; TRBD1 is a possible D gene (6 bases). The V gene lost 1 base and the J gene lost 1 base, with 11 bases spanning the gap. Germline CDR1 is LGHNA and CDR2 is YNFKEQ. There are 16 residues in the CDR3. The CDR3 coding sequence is TGTGCCAGCAGCCAAGTTTTAAGGGGGAGCAATCAGCCCCAGCATTTT. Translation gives CASSQVLRGSNQPQHF.

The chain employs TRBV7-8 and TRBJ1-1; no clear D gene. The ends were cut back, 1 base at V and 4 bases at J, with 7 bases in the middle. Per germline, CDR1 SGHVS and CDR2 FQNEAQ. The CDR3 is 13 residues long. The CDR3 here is CASSLGGRTEAFF. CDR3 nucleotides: TGTGCCAGCAGCTTAGGAGGACGCACTGAAGCTTTCTTT. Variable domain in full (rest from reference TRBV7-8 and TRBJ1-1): GAGVSQSPRYKVAKRGQDVALRCDPISGHVSLFWYQQALGQGPEFLTYFQNEAQLDKSGLPSDRFFAERPEGSVSTLKIQRTQQEDSAVYLCASSLGGRTEAFFGQGTRLTVV.

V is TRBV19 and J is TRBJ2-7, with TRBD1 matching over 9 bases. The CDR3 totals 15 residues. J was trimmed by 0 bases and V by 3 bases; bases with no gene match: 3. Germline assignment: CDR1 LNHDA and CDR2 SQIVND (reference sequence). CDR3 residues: CASSMGTGLSYEQYF. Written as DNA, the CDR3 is TGTGCCAGTAGTATGGGGACAGGGCTCTCCTACGAGCAGTACTTC.

The CDR3 spells CATRGGTGETQYF. As DNA, the CDR3 is TGTGCCACTCGAGGGGGCACGGGAGAGACCCAGTACTTC. This rearrangement joins TRBV27 to TRBJ2-5; 7 bases map to TRBD1. V shed 10 bases and J 4 bases; nucleotides not matched to a gene: 9. Germline values: CDR1 MNHEY, CDR2 SMNVEV (reference sequence). The CDR3 has 13 amino acids.

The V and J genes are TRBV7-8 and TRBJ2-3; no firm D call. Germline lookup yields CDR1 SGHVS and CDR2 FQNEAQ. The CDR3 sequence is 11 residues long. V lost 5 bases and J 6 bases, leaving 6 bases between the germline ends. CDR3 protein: CASSPWDTQYF. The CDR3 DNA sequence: TGTGCCAGCAGCCCGTGGGATACGCAGTATTTT.

CDR3 DNA sequence: TGTGCCAGCAGCACATACGCAGATAATCAGCCCCAGCATTTT. Translated, it gives CASSTYADNQPQHF. The V and J genes are TRBV5-6 and TRBJ1-5, with D unclear. There are 14 residues in the CDR3. CDR1 and CDR2 from the germline V gene are SGHDT and YYEEEE. V was pared by 4 bases and J by 4 bases, with 12 bases between.

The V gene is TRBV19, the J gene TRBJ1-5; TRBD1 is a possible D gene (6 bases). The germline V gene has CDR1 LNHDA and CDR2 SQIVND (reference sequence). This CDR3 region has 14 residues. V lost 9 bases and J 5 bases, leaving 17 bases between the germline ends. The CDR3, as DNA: TGTGCCAGCGAGTCCCGGGACAACCATCAGCCCCAGCATTTT. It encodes CASESRDNHQPQHF.

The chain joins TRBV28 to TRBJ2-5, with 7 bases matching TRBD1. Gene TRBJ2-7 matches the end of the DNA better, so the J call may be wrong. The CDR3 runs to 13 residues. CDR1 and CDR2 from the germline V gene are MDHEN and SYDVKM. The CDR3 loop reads CASLQGLGDEQYF. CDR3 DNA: TGTGCCAGCCTACAGGGGCTCGGGGACGAGCAGTACTTC.

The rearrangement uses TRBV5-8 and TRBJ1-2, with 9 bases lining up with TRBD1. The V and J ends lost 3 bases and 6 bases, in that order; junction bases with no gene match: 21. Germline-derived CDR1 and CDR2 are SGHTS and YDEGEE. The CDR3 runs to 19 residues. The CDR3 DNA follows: TGTGCCAGCAGCTGGCACCATTTGAAGCGGACAGGGGTTGGGAATGGCTACACCTTC. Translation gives CASSWHHLKRTGVGNGYTF.

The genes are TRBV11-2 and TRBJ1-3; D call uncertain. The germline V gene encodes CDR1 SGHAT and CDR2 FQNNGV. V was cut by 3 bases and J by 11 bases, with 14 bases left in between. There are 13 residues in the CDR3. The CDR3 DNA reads TGTGCCAGCAGCTTTGGCGGACTGGAGTCCATATATTTT. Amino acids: CASSFGGLESIYF.

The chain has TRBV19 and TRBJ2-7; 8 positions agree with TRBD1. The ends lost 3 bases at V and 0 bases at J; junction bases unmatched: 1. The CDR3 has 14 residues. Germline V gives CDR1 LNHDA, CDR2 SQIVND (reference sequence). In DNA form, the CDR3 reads TGTGCCAGTAGTATCACAGGGGGCTCCTACGAGCAGTACTTC. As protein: CASSITGGSYEQYF. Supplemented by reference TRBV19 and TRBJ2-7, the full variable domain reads DGGITQSPKYLFRKEGQNVTLSCEQNLNHDAMYWYRQDPGQGLRLIYYSQIVNDFQKGDIAEGYSVSREKKESFPLTVTSAQKNPTAFYLCASSITGGSYEQYFGPGTRLTVT.

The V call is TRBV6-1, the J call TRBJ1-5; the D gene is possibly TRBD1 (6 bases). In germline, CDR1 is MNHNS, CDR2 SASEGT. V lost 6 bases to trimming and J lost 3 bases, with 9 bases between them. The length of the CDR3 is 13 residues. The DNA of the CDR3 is TGTGCCAGCAGCACAGGGTACAATCAGCCCCAGCATTTT. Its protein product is CASSTGYNQPQHF.

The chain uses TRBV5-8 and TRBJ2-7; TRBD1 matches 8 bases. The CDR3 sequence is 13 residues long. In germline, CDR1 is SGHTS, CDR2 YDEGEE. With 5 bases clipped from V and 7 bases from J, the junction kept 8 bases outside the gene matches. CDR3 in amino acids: CASRDRGAEEQYF. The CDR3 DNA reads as TGTGCCAGCAGAGACAGGGGTGCTGAGGAGCAGTACTTC.

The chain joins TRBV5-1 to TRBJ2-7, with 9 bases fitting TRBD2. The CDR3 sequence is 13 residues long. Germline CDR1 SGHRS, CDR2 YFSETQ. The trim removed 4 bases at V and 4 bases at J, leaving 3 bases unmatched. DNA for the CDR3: TGCGCCAGCAGCACCGGACTAGCGTACGAGCAGTACTTC. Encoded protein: CASSTGLAYEQYF.

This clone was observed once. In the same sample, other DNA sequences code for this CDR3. For the CDR3, the DNA is TGTGCCAGCAGTTTCCCAGGGGACGAGCAGTACTTC. Translating it yields CASSFPGDEQYF. This chain joins TRBV27 and TRBJ2-7, with D possibly TRBD1 on 6 matching bases. CDR1 is MNHEY and CDR2 is SMNVEV in the germline V gene (reference sequence). The CDR3 has 12 amino acids. Trimming took off 3 bases at V and 5 bases at J, with 8 bases between the two ends.

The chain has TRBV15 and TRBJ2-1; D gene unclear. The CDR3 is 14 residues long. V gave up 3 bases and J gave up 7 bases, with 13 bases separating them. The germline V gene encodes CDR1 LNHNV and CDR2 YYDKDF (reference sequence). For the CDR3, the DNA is TGTGCCACCAGCAGTCGCAGTTATAGGAATGAGCAGTTCTTC. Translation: CATSSRSYRNEQFF. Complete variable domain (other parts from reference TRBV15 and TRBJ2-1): DAMVIQNPRYQVTQFGKPVTLSCSQTLNHNVMYWYQQKSSQAPKLLFHYYDKDFNNEADTPDNFQSRRPNTSFCFLDIRSPGLGDTAMYLCATSSRSYRNEQFFGPGTRLTVL.

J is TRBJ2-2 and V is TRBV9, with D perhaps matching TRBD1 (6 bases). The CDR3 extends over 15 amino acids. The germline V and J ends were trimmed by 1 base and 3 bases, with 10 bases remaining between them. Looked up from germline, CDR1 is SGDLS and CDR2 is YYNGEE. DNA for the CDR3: TGTGCCAGCAGCGTATACAGGGATCACACCGGGGAGCTGTTTTTT. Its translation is CASSVYRDHTGELFF. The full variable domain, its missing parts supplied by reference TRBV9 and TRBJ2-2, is DSGVTQTPKHLITATGQRVTLRCSPRSGDLSVYWYQQSLDQGLQFLIQYYNGEERAKGNILERFSAQQFPDLHSELNLSSLELGDSALYFCASSVYRDHTGELFFGEGSRLTVL.

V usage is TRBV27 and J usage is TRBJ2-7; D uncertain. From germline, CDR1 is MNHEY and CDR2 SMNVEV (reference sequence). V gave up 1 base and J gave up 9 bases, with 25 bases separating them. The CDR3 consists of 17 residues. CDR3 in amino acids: CASSLFGAKVPTLGQYF. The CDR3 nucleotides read TGTGCCAGCAGTTTATTCGGCGCTAAGGTTCCGACTCTTGGGCAGTACTTC.

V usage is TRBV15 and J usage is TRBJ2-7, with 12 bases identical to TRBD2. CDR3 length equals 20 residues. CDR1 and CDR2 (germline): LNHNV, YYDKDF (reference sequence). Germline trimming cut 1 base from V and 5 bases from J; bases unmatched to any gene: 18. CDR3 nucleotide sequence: TGTGCCACCAGCAGAGTAGGTGCTAGCGGGAGGGCCCTCCTATTCCACGAGCAGTACTTC. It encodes CATSRVGASGRALLFHEQYF.

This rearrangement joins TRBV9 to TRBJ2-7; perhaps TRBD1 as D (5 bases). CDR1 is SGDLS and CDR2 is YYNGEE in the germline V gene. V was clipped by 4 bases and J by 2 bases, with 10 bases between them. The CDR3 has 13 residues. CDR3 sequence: CASSPGPTYEQYF. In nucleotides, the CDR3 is TGTGCCAGCAGCCCAGGGCCAACCTACGAGCAGTACTTC.

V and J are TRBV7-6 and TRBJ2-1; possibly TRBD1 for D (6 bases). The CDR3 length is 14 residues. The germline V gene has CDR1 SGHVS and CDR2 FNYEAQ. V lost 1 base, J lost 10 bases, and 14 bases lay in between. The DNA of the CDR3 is TGTGCCAGCAGCTTAGGCACGCCGGGACAAGAGCAGTTCTTC. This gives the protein CASSLGTPGQEQFF.

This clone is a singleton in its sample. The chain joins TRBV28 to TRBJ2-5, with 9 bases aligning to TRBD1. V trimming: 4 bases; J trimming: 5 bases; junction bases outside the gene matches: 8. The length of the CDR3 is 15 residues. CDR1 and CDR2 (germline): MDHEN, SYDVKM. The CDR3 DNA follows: TGTGCCAGCAGTTCCAAACAGGGGGCGTGGGAGACCCAGTACTTC. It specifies CASSSKQGAWETQYF.

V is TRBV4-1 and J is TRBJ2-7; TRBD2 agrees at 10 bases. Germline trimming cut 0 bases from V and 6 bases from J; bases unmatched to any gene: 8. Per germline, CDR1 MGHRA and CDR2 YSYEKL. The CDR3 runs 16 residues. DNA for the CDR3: TGCGCCAGCAGCCAAGATTGGGAGACTAGCGGGCCCGAGCAGTACTTC. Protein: CASSQDWETSGPEQYF.